Below, 30 T cell receptor beta chains from the same sample are listed, as sequenced in a study of blood T cell repertoires in COVID-19. Sequenced by immunoSEQ multiplex PCR; TCRdb stores in-frame clones only, minus some. The sample lists about 200,000 clones; about 90% were seen once. Source material: PBMCs or T cells enriched from blood (not recorded which). These receptor sequences come from a man aged 30 to 39 who had recovered from COVID-19.

This clone has only one observation. V is TRBV29-1 and J is TRBJ2-3, with TRBD2 identical over 8 bases. Looked up from germline, CDR1 is SQVTM and CDR2 is ANQGSEA. The CDR3 loop spans 15 amino acids. Trimming at V came to 6 bases and at J to 2 bases, leaving 10 bases not matched to a gene. CDR3 sequence (DNA): TGCAGCGTGGGCCCCGTGGGACTAGTCACAGATACGCAGTATTTT. It translates to CSVGPVGLVTDTQYF.

V gene TRBV12-3 or TRBV12-4 combines with J gene TRBJ2-7; a weak D match, TRBD2 (5 bases). The CDR3 is 13 residues long. V lost 5 bases to trimming and J lost 3 bases, with 11 bases between them. The CDR3 DNA reads as TGTGCCAGCAGTCCACACGGAGGCTACGAGCAGTACTTC. Translated, it gives CASSPHGGYEQYF.

J is TRBJ2-7 and V is TRBV18; 9 bases line up with TRBD1. The CDR3 length is 15 residues. CDR1 KGHSH and CDR2 LQKENI come from the germline V gene. Trimming removed 0 bases from V and 6 bases from J; junction bases left unmatched: 6. The CDR3 DNA reads as TGTGCCAGCTCACCACCGGTGGGACAGGGTGTCGAGCAGTACTTC. Translation gives CASSPPVGQGVEQYF.

This chain links TRBV13 with TRBJ2-3; TRBD1 agrees at 8 bases. V lost 4 bases, J lost 5 bases, and 8 bases stayed unmatched. The CDR3 loop spans 15 amino acids. CDR1 and CDR2 from the germline V gene are PRHDT and FYEKMQ (reference sequence). CDR3 nucleotide sequence: TGTGCCAGCAGCTCACTCCAGGGGGCGAAAGATACGCAGTATTTT. Translated, it gives CASSSLQGAKDTQYF. The whole variable domain, remainder taken from reference TRBV13 and TRBJ2-3, is AAGVIQSPRHLIKEKRETATLKCYPIPRHDTVYWYQQGPGQDPQFLISFYEKMQSDKGSIPDRFSAQQFSDYHSELNMSSLELGDSALYFCASSSLQGAKDTQYFGPGTRLTVL.

The CDR3 DNA follows: TGTGCCAGCAGCCCCCGAGGAGGGGACGAGGAAAAACTGTTTTTT. Translated, it gives CASSPRGGDEEKLFF. The J gene is TRBJ1-4, the V gene TRBV5-4; tentative D call: TRBD1 (5 bases). V was clipped by 4 bases and J by 8 bases, with 18 bases between them. CDR3 length equals 15 residues. Germline loops: CDR1 SGHNT, CDR2 YYREEE (reference sequence).

The chain carries TRBV11-2 and TRBJ2-7, with TRBD2 as a possible D gene (6 bases). The CDR3 spans 15 residues. Germline loops: CDR1 SGHAT, CDR2 FQNNGV. Trimming left V 5 bases short and J 2 bases short, with 16 bases between. The CDR3 sequence is CASSIPLAPPYEQYF. DNA for the CDR3: TGTGCCAGCAGCATCCCGCTAGCGCCACCCTACGAGCAGTACTTC.

This clone has just one count. This rearrangement joins TRBV7-8 to TRBJ1-5, with D maybe TRBD1 (6 bases). Trimming removed 5 bases from V and 16 bases from J, with 18 bases in between. Per the germline V gene, CDR1 is SGHVS and CDR2 is FQNEAQ. There are 12 residues in the CDR3. The CDR3 is CASSLDSIPKHF. The CDR3 DNA follows: TGTGCCAGCAGCCTGGACAGCATCCCTAAACATTTT.

This clone was seen only a few times. The rearrangement links TRBV2 to TRBJ1-1, with 10 bases aligning to TRBD1. Germline V gene data show CDR1 as SNHLY and CDR2 as FYNNEI. Trimming cost V 4 bases and J 5 bases; bases outside gene matches: 7. This CDR3 is built from 15 residues. CDR3 sequence: CASSVDRGVGTEAFF. In DNA form, the CDR3 reads TGTGCCAGCAGTGTGGACAGGGGGGTCGGTACTGAAGCTTTCTTT.

V is TRBV7-2 and J is TRBJ1-2, with D hard to call. Deletions cut 4 bases from V and 1 base from J, with 13 bases between. CDR3 length: 15 residues. The germline V gene has CDR1 SGHTA and CDR2 FQGNSA. The CDR3 loop reads CASSYRQGINYGYTF. CDR3 DNA: TGTGCCAGCAGCTACCGACAAGGAATTAACTATGGCTACACCTTC.

This chain joins TRBV19 and TRBJ1-5, with D perhaps TRBD1 (6 bases). The CDR3 is made up of 16 amino acids. Per the germline V gene, CDR1 is LNHDA and CDR2 is SQIVND (reference sequence). The germline V and J ends were trimmed by 7 bases and 3 bases, with 19 bases remaining between them. The CDR3 nucleotides are TGTGCCAGTAATCCCGGGACATACTATTACAATCAGCCCCAGCATTTT. This codes for CASNPGTYYYNQPQHF.

The CDR3 DNA is TGTGCCAGCAGCTTAGTAACGGTAACTGAAGCTTTCTTT. Protein product: CASSLVTVTEAFF. The genes are TRBV7-9 and TRBJ1-1; D remains unclear. The CDR3 contains 13 residues. The ends were cut back, 1 base at V and 5 bases at J, with 8 bases in the middle. The germline V gene has CDR1 SEHNR and CDR2 FQNEAQ (reference sequence).

The chain uses TRBV25-1 and TRBJ2-1; perhaps TRBD2 as D (6 bases). The germline gives CDR1 MGHDK, CDR2 SYGVNS. This CDR3 has 17 residues. V lost 6 bases, J lost 0 bases, and 18 bases lay in between. The CDR3 region is CASRFSLPGSSYNEQFF. The DNA for the CDR3 is TGTGCCAGCAGATTTTCGCTACCCGGGAGCTCCTACAATGAGCAGTTCTTC.

The gene calls are TRBV7-5 and TRBJ2-1; the D call in the table, TRBD2, was not verified against the DNA. TRBV7-5 is flagged as a pseudogene. This CDR3 has 14 residues. This CDR3 is CARSSSSGLREQFF. In DNA form, the CDR3 reads TGTGCCAGAAGCTCCTCTAGTGGTTTGCGTGAGCAGTTCTTC.

The V and J genes are TRBV3-1 (or the pseudogene TRBV3-2) and TRBJ2-7, with 10 bases that match TRBD2. The length of the CDR3 is 16 residues. The trim removed 3 bases at V and 1 base at J, leaving 6 bases unmatched. From germline, CDR1 is LGHDT and CDR2 YNNKEL (reference sequence). The CDR3 protein is CASSHPRTSGSYEQYF. The CDR3, as DNA: TGTGCCAGCAGCCACCCAAGGACTAGCGGATCCTACGAGCAGTACTTC.

This chain uses TRBV20-1 with TRBJ1-1; D is uncertain. Germline values: CDR1 DFQATT, CDR2 SNEGSKA (reference sequence). CDR3 length: 11 amino acids. Between the trimmed V and J ends, which lost 6 bases and 8 bases, there was a span of 13 bases. The CDR3 bases are TGCAGTGCCACTGTGCCAACCGAAGCTTTCTTT. Protein product: CSATVPTEAFF.

V is TRBV3-1 (or the pseudogene TRBV3-2) and J is TRBJ1-3; D gene uncertain. Germline V gene sequence: CDR1 LGHDT, CDR2 YNNKEL (reference sequence). The ends were cut back, 2 bases at V and 2 bases at J, with 7 bases in the middle. The CDR3 is 14 residues long. In DNA form, the CDR3 reads TGTGCCAGCAGCCAAACAGACGCTGGAAACACCATATATTTT. Protein product: CASSQTDAGNTIYF.

The V and J genes are TRBV2 and TRBJ1-6; unclear D gene. The CDR3 consists of 15 residues. Trimming removed 2 bases at V and 6 bases at J, with 11 bases between. The germline CDR1 and CDR2 sequences are SNHLY and FYNNEI. This chain's CDR3 is CASSERPAGNSPLHF. CDR3 nucleotide sequence: TGTGCCAGCAGTGAAAGACCTGCGGGTAATTCACCCCTCCACTTT.

The chain joins TRBV21-1 to TRBJ1-2; the listed D gene, TRBD1, was not tested against the DNA. TRBV21-1 is a pseudogene locus. The CDR3 totals 15 residues. The CDR3 region is CASSSPYRVNYGYTF. In DNA form, the CDR3 reads TGTGCCAGCAGCAGCCCCTACAGGGTTAACTATGGCTACACCTTC.

This clone has just a few counts. The chain links TRBV2 to TRBJ2-7, with D possibly matching TRBD1 (6 bases). V was clipped by 9 bases and J by 4 bases, with 13 bases between them. This CDR3 spans 12 amino acids. The germline CDR1 and CDR2 sequences are SNHLY and FYNNEI. The CDR3 region has the DNA TGTGCCAGAGGTCGCCAGGGGTACGAGCAGTACTTC. This sequence encodes CARGRQGYEQYF.

The rearrangement links TRBV2 to TRBJ1-1, with D unclear. The CDR3 loop spans 13 amino acids. Looked up from germline, CDR1 is SNHLY and CDR2 is FYNNEI. Trimming shortened V by 11 bases and J by 7 bases, and 20 bases separated the two germline ends. The CDR3 reads CASLGGAAGEAFF. The CDR3 DNA follows: TGTGCCTCACTAGGTGGAGCCGCGGGTGAAGCTTTCTTT.

For the CDR3, the DNA is TGTGCCAGCAGCTTAGCGCTCGGAGGGGAAGAGACCCAGTACTTC. Amino acids: CASSLALGGEETQYF. V and J are TRBV7-9 and TRBJ2-5; possibly TRBD2 for D (6 bases). Trimming shortened V by 0 bases and J by 3 bases, and 11 bases separated the two germline ends. The CDR3 sequence is 15 residues long. Germline values: CDR1 SEHNR, CDR2 FQNEAQ (reference sequence). The entire variable domain, with the rest obtained from reference TRBV7-9 and TRBJ2-5, is as follows: DTGVSQNPRHKITKRGQNVTFRCDPISEHNRLYWYRQTLGQGPEFLTYFQNEAQLEKSRLLSDRFSAERPKGSFSTLEIQRTEQGDSAMYLCASSLALGGEETQYFGPGTRLLVL.

The V call is TRBV19, the J call TRBJ1-5; 8 nucleotides align to TRBD1. The CDR3 runs 16 residues. CDR1 is LNHDA and CDR2 is SQIVND in the germline V gene (reference sequence). Trimming removed 7 bases from V and 0 bases from J; junction bases left unmatched: 8. The chain's CDR3 is CASNPGGDNSNQPQHF. The DNA for the CDR3 is TGTGCCAGTAACCCAGGGGGCGATAATAGCAATCAGCCCCAGCATTTT.

This clone has just a few counts. The V gene is TRBV19, the J gene TRBJ1-1, with D tentatively TRBD1 (5 bases). Germline CDR1 LNHDA, CDR2 SQIVND (reference sequence). CDR3 length equals 13 residues. V lost 4 bases, J lost 6 bases, and 12 bases lay in between. CDR3 coding DNA: TGTGCCAGTAGTAAAACCGGGACTGCTGAAGCTTTCTTT. It translates to CASSKTGTAEAFF.

Only one count was recorded for this clone. The chain has TRBV2 and TRBJ2-7; 8 nucleotides line up with TRBD2. CDR3 length: 14 residues. CDR1 is SNHLY and CDR2 is FYNNEI in the germline V gene. V was pared by 5 bases and J by 0 bases, with 3 bases of the junction left unmatched. CDR3 sequence reads: CASSSGSSSYEQYF. The CDR3 DNA is TGTGCCAGCAGTAGCGGGAGTAGCTCCTACGAGCAGTACTTC.

As DNA, the CDR3 is TGTGCCAGCAGTTTATGGCAGGATGAAAAACTGTTTTTT. It encodes CASSLWQDEKLFF. The genes are TRBV27 and TRBJ1-4; no definite D call. In germline, CDR1 is MNHEY, CDR2 SMNVEV (reference sequence). V was clipped by 1 base and J by 6 bases, with 6 bases between them. The CDR3 runs to 13 residues.

This sequence joins TRBV5-1 and TRBJ2-2; TRBD2 matches at 12 bases. V shed 4 bases and J 5 bases; nucleotides not matched to a gene: 9. The germline CDR1 and CDR2 sequences are SGHRS and YFSETQ. The CDR3 is 17 residues long. CDR3 nucleotide sequence: TGCGCCAGCAGCGAAGGACTAGCGGGATCGAGGACCGGGGAGCTGTTTTTT. Its protein is CASSEGLAGSRTGELFF.

The J gene is TRBJ1-4, the V gene TRBV7-6; 8 bases agree with TRBD1. After removal of 4 bases from V and 5 bases from J, the junction contained 9 bases not matched to a gene. The CDR3 sequence is 16 residues long. Per the germline V gene, CDR1 is SGHVS and CDR2 is FNYEAQ. The CDR3 loop reads CASSSMRQGQNEKLFF. The DNA for the CDR3 is TGTGCCAGCAGCTCGATGAGACAGGGGCAGAATGAAAAACTGTTTTTT.

The chain links TRBV3-1 (or the pseudogene TRBV3-2) to TRBJ1-6, with D uncertain. The V gene's germline CDR1 is LGHDT and CDR2 YNNKEL (reference sequence). There are 15 residues in the CDR3. V was trimmed by 1 base and J by 0 bases, leaving 4 bases between them. The CDR3 sequence is CASSQVSSYNSPLHF. The CDR3 DNA sequence: TGTGCCAGCAGCCAAGTCAGCTCCTATAATTCACCCCTCCACTTT.

The chain has TRBV5-8 and TRBJ2-1; 10 bases agree with TRBD1. Germline V gives CDR1 SGHTS, CDR2 YDEGEE. Unmatched junction bases numbered 1, after V lost 0 bases and J lost 4 bases. The CDR3 totals 15 residues. In nucleotides, the CDR3 is TGTGCCAGCAGCTTGGGGACAGGGGGGTACAATGAGCAGTTCTTC. Translating it yields CASSLGTGGYNEQFF. The full variable domain, completed using reference TRBV5-8 and TRBJ2-1, is EAGVTQSPTHLIKTRGQQATLRCSPISGHTSVYWYQQALGLGLQFLLWYDEGEERNRGNFPPRFSGRQFPNYSSELNVNALELEDSALYLCASSLGTGGYNEQFFGPGTRLTVL.

CDR3 region: CASSRNTGTGGIEKLFF. The CDR3 DNA is TGTGCCAGCAGCCGAAACACTGGGACAGGGGGAATCGAAAAACTGTTTTTT. The V gene is TRBV11-2, the J gene TRBJ1-4; 11 bases align to TRBD1. This CDR3 has 17 residues. The V gene's germline CDR1 is SGHAT and CDR2 FQNNGV. V gave up 5 bases and J gave up 8 bases; unmatched junction bases: 13.